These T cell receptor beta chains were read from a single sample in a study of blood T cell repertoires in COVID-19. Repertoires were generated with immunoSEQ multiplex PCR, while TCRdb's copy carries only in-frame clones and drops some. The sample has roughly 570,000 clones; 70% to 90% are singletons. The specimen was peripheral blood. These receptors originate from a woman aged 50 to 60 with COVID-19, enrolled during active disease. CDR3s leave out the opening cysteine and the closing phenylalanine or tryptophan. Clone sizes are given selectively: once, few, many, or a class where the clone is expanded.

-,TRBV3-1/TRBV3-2,ASSQARTGGYT
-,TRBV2,ASRYGANNEQF
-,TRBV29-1,SVGIGVETQY
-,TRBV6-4,ASSDQRGGINEQF
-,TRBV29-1,SVARGNTDTQY
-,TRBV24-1,ATGGSGELF
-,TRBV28,ASRSRWGLNTGELF
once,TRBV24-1,ATSDSAPQPQH
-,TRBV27,ASRANSGTIY
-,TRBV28,ASSLTGGLSPLH
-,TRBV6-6,ASQLTGGMNTEAF
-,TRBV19,ASSITGTSGHEQY
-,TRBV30,AWSVGQTSNQPQH
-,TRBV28,ASSENSAGQADTQY
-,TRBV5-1,ASSQVGFAGELF
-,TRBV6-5,ASREGGPHYEQY
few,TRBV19,ASSTQGGTEAF
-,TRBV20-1,SARPDEKLF
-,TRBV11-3,ASSLKWTASYEQY
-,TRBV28,ASSIPGQGNGYT
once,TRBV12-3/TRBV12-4,ASSSDSDGYT
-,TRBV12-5,ASGIQGNQAQH
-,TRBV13,ASSTGQGAGKQY
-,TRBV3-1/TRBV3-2,ASSHGDRGAF
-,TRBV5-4,ASSLGQGQETQY
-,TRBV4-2,ASSGYTGLAGGPSIQY
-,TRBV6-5,ASSYSRGQGGYT
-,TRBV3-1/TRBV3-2,ASSQGISGFYNEQF
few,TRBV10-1,ASSESGGPYEQY
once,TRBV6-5,ASSYFQDRGTEAF
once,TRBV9,ASSSRDTQHGAF
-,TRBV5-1,ASSLGGSFQETQY
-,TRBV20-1,SVISRGGLF
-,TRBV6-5,ASSYLGGADGYT
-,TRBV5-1,ASSLTGLGVEAF
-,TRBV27,ASSSLRQGVRMNTEAF
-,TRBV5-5,ASSQGPRTGSNQPQH
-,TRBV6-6,ASSRQGHTIY
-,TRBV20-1,SARGGGGYT
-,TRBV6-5,ASSYLGGRTDTQY
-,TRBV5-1,ASYPGTGTYEQY
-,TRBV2,ASSNRVTAYEQY
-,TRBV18,ASSSQGARDPFSGANVLT
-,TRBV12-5,ASGQTGGYSNQPQH
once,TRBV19,ASSIDESGNQPQH
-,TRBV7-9,ATSLQGTDEQY
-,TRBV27,ASSPTPRVSYGYT
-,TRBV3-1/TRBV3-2,ASSKVTSGLSYEQY
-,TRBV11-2,ASSFAGGSGEETQY
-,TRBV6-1,ASSALGWGGVYNEQF
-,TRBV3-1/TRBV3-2,ASSPPGQGADTEAF
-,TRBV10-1,ASEGGWLNSPLH
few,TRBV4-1,ASSQGGTYEQY
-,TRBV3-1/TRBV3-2,ASSQGRGDTEAF
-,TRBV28,ASRPSAGGRETQY